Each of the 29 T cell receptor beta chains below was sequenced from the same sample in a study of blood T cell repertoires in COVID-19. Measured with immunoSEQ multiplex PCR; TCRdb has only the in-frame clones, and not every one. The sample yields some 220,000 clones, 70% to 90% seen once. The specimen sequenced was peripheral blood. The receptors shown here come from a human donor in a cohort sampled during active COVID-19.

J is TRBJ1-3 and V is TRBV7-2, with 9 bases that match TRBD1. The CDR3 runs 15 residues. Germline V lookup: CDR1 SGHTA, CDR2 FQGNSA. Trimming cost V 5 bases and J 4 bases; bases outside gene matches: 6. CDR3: CASSLQGARGNTIYF. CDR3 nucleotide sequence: TGTGCCAGCAGCCTACAGGGGGCAAGGGGAAACACCATATATTTT. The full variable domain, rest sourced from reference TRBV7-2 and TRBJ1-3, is GAGVSQSPSNKVTEKGKDVELRCDPISGHTALYWYRQSLGQGLEFLIYFQGNSAPDKSGLPSDRFSAERTGGSVSTLTIQRTQQEDSAVYLCASSLQGARGNTIYFGEGSWLTVV.

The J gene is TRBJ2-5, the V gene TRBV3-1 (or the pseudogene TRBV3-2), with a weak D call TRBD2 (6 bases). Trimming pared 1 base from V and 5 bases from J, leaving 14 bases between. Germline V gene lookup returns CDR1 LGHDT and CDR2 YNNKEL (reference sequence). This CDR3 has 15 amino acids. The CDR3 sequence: CASSQAEAGRETQYF. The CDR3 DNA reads TGTGCCAGCAGCCAAGCAGAGGCGGGGAGGGAGACCCAGTACTTC.

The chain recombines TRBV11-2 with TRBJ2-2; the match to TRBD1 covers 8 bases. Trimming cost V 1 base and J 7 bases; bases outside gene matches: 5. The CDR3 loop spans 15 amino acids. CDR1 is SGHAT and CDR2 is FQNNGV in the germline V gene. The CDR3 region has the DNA TGTGCCAGCAGCTTAGTAACAGGGGGGAGCGGGGAGCTGTTTTTT. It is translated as CASSLVTGGSGELFF.

The CDR3 region is CATSDGTGQGAHRGYTF. In DNA, the CDR3 is TGTGCCACCAGTGATGGCACGGGACAGGGGGCGCACAGAGGCTACACCTTC. This chain joins TRBV24-1 and TRBJ1-2, with 12 positions matching TRBD1. The germline V gene has CDR1 KGHDR and CDR2 SFDVKD. Trimming took 3 bases from V and 8 from J; bases not matched to a gene: 12. The length of the CDR3 is 17 residues.

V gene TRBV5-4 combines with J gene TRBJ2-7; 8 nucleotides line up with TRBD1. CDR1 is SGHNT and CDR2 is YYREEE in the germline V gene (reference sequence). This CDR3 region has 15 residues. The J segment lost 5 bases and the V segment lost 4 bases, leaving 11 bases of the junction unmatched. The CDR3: CASSPQQGASDEQYF. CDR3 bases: TGTGCCAGCAGCCCCCAGCAGGGGGCATCGGACGAGCAGTACTTC.

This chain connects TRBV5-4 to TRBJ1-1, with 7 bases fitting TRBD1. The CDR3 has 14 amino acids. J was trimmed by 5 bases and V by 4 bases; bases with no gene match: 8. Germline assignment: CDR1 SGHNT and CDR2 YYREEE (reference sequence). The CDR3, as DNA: TGTGCCAGCAGCGGAATCTCAGGGGGGACTGAAGCTTTCTTT. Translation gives CASSGISGGTEAFF.

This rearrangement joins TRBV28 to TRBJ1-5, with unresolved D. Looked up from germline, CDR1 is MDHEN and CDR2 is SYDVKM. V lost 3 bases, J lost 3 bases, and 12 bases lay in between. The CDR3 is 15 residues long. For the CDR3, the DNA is TGTGCCAGCAGTTTTAAATCAGGTATCAATCAGCCCCAGCATTTT. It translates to CASSFKSGINQPQHF.

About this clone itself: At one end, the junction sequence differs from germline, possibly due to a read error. The chain's CDR3 is CASSGDRSTQVSGRPYEQYF. The DNA of the CDR3 is TGTGCTAGCAGCGGGGACCGAAGTACCCAAGTTAGCGGGAGGCCTTACGAGCAGTACTTC. V gene TRBV7-7 combines with J gene TRBJ2-7; 10 bases line up with TRBD2. The germline CDR1 and CDR2 sequences are SSHAT and FNYEAQ (reference sequence). This CDR3 is 20 amino acids long. The whole variable domain, filled in from reference TRBV7-7 and TRBJ2-7, reads GAGVSQSPRYKVTKRGQDVTLRCDPISSHATLYWYQQALGQGPEFLTYFNYEAQPDKSGLPSDRFSAERPEGSISTLTIQRTEQRDSAMYRCASSGDRSTQVSGRPYEQYFGPGTRLTVT.

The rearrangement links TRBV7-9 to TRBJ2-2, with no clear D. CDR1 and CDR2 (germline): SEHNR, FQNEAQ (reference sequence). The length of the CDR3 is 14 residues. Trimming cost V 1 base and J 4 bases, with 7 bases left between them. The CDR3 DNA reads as TGTGCCAGCAGCTTAGTTTACATCACCGGGGAGCTGTTTTTT. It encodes CASSLVYITGELFF. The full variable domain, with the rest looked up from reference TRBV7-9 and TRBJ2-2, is DTGVSQNPRHKITKRGQNVTFRCDPISEHNRLYWYRQTLGQGPEFLTYFQNEAQLEKSRLLSDRFSAERPKGSFSTLEIQRTEQGDSAMYLCASSLVYITGELFFGEGSRLTVL.

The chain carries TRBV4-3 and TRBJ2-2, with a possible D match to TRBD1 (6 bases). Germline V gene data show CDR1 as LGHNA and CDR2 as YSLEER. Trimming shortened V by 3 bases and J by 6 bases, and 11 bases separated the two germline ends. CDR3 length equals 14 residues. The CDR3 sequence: CASSHSGTPGELFF. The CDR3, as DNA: TGCGCCAGCAGCCACTCCGGGACACCCGGGGAGCTGTTTTTT.

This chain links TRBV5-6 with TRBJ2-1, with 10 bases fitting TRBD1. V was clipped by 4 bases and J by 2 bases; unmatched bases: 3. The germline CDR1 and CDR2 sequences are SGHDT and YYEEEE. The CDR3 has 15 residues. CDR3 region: CASSRGQGTYNEQFF. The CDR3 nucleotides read TGTGCCAGCAGCCGGGGACAGGGGACCTACAATGAGCAGTTCTTC.

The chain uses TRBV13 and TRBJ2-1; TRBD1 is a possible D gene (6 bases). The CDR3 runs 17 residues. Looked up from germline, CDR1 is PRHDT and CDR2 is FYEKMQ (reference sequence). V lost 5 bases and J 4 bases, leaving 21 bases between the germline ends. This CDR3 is CASSRSSQGGVYNEQFF. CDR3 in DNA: TGTGCCAGCAGCCGGTCCTCACAGGGTGGCGTTTACAATGAGCAGTTCTTC.

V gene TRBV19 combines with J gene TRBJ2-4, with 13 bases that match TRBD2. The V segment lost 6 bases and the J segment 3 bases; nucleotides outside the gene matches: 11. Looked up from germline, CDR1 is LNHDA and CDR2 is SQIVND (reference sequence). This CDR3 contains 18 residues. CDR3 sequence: CASSLTSGRAVDKNIQYF. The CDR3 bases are TGTGCCAGTAGCCTCACTAGCGGGAGGGCCGTTGACAAAAACATTCAGTACTTC.

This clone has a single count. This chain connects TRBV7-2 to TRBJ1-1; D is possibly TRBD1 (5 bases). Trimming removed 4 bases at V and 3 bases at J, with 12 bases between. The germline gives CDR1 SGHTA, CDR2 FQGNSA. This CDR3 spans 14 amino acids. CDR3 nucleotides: TGTGCCAGCAGCTCCCTGGGGGGGGACACTGAAGCTTTCTTT. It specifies CASSSLGGDTEAFF.

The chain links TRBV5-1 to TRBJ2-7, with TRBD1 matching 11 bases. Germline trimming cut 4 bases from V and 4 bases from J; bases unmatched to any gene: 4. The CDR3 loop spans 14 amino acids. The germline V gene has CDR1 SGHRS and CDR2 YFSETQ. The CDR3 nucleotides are TGCGCCAGCAGCGAGGGACAGGGGGGTTACGAGCAGTACTTC. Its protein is CASSEGQGGYEQYF.

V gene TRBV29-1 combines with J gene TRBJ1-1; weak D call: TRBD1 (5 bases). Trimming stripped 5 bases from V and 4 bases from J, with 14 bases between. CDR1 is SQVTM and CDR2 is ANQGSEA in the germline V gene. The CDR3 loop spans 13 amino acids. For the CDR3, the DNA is TGCAGCGTTTCCCAGGGCCCCAGCACTGAAGCTTTCTTT. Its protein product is CSVSQGPSTEAFF.

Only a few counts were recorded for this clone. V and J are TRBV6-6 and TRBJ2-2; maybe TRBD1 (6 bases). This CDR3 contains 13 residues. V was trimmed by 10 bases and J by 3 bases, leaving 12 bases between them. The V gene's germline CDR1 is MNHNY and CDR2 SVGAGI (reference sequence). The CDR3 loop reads CATTGFDTGELFF. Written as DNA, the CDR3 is TGTGCCACGACAGGTTTCGACACCGGGGAGCTGTTTTTT.

The CDR3 DNA reads TGTGCCAGCAGCCAAGAAGGTAGGCGGCGGGGACACACCGGGGAGCTGTTTTTT. This gives the protein CASSQEGRRRGHTGELFF. The chain uses TRBV3-1 (or the pseudogene TRBV3-2) and TRBJ2-2; D may be TRBD2 (6 bases). CDR3 length: 18 residues. The germline CDR1 and CDR2 sequences are LGHDT and YNNKEL (reference sequence). Trimming took 0 bases from V and 3 from J, leaving 17 bases between them.

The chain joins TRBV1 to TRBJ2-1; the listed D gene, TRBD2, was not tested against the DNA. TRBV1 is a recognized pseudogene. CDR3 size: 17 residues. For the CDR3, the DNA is TGCACCAGCAGCCCCGCTGGGTCTAGCGCCAATTACAATGAGCAGTTCTTC. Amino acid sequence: CTSSPAGSSANYNEQFF.

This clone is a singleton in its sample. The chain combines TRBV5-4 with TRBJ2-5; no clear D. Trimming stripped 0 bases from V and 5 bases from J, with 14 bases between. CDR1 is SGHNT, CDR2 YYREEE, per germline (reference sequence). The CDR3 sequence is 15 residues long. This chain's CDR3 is CASSLGFSYGETQYF. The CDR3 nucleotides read TGTGCCAGCAGCTTGGGCTTCAGTTATGGCGAGACCCAGTACTTC.

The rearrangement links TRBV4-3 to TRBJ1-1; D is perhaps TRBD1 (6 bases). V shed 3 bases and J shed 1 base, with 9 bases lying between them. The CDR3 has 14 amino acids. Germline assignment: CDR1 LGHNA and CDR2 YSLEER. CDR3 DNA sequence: TGCGCCAGCAGCCAGGAGGACAGGAACACTGAAGCTTTCTTT. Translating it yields CASSQEDRNTEAFF.

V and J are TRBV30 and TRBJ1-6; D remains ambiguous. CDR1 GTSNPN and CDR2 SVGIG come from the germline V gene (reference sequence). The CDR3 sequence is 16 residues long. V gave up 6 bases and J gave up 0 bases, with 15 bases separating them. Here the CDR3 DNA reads TGTGCCTGCCGCTCGGGTGCTAGCTCCTATAATTCACCCCTCCACTTT. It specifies CACRSGASSYNSPLHF.

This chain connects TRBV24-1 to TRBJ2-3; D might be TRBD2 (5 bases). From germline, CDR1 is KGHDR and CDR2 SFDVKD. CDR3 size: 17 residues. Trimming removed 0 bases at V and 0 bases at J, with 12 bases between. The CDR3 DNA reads TGTGCCACCAGTGATTTGCGGGGTGGGTACAGCACAGATACGCAGTATTTT. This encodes CATSDLRGGYSTDTQYF.

Written as DNA, the CDR3 is TGTGCCTGGAGAACCCCCCGACAGGGAGAGTACGAAAAACTGTTTTTT. Translating it yields CAWRTPRQGEYEKLFF. The genes are TRBV30 and TRBJ1-4; 7 bases map to TRBD1. Unmatched junction bases numbered 15, after V lost 3 bases and J lost 8 bases. Germline loops: CDR1 GTSNPN, CDR2 SVGIG (reference sequence). This CDR3 contains 16 residues.

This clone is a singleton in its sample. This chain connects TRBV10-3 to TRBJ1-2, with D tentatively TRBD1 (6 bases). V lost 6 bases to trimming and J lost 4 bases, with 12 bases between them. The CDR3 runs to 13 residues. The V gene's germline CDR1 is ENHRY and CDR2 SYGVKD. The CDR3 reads CAISPDSIYGYTF. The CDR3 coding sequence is TGTGCCATCAGCCCGGACAGCATCTATGGCTACACCTTC.

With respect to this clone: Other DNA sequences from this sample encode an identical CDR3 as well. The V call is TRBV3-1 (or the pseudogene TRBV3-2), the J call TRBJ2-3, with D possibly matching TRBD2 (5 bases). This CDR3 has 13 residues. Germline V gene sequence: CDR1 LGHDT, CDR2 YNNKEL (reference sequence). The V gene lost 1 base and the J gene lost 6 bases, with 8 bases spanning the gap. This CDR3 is CASSQGPGDTQYF. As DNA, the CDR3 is TGTGCCAGCAGCCAAGGACCGGGGGATACGCAGTATTTT.

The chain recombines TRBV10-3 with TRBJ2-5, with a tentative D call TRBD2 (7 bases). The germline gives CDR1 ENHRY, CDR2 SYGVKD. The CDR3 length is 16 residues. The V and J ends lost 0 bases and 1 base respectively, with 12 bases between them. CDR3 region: CAISESLGGAQETQYF. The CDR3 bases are TGTGCCATCAGTGAGTCTTTGGGGGGGGCCCAAGAGACCCAGTACTTC.

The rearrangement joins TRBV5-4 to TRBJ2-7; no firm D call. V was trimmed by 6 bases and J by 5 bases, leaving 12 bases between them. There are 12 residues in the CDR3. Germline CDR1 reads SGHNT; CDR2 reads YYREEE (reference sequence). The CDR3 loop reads CASTVGEDEQYF. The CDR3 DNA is TGTGCCAGCACTGTTGGAGAGGACGAGCAGTACTTC.

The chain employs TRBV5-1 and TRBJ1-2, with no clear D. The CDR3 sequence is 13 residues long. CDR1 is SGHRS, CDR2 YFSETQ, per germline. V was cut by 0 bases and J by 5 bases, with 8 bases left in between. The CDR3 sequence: CASSLGGRYGYTF. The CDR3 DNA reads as TGCGCCAGCAGCTTGGGCGGCAGATATGGCTACACCTTC.